Below, 10 T cell receptor beta chains from the same sample are listed, as sequenced in a study of T cell repertoires in cytomegalovirus infection. The antigens these receptors bind are not known. TCRdb fed the reads into MiXCR, producing one record per CDR3 protein. Of fewer than 900,000 distinct CDR3 sequences listed, 25% to 30% are singletons. The specimen comprised cultured CD8+ T cells from PBMCs, sampled from culture after CMV antigen stimulation. The receptors derive from a human donor in good health (CMV status not recorded). Some clones in this sample may be carry-over from other donors' samples.

The count of this clonotype is one. The chain links TRBV5-1 to TRBJ2-2; 10 nucleotides match TRBD1. V shed 2 bases, J shed 3 bases, and the junction held 4 bases outside the gene matches. The CDR3 has 16 amino acids. Germline V CDR1 and CDR2: SGHRS, YFSETQ. CDR3 nucleotide sequence: TGCGCCAGCAGCTTCGACAGGGGGCAGGACACCGGGGAGCTGTTTTTT. The encoded protein is CASSFDRGQDTGELFF.

This rearrangement joins TRBV27 to TRBJ2-7; the match to TRBD1 covers 7 bases. CDR1 MNHEY and CDR2 SMNVEV come from the germline V gene (reference sequence). The CDR3 loop spans 14 amino acids. V lost 10 bases, J lost 3 bases, and 12 bases stayed unmatched. CDR3 protein: CATARGTEIYEQYV. CDR3 in DNA: TGTGCCACCGCGCGAGGGACAGAGATCTACGAGCAGTACGTC.

The chain recombines TRBV7-6 with TRBJ2-7, with TRBD2 identical over 8 bases. Germline assignment: CDR1 SGHVS and CDR2 FNYEAQ. J was trimmed by 4 bases and V by 5 bases; bases with no gene match: 7. The CDR3 extends over 14 amino acids. The CDR3: CASSTTGTSYEQYV. The DNA for the CDR3 is TGTGCCAGCAGCACTACCGGGACTAGTTACGAGCAGTACGTC.

The V call is TRBV19, the J call TRBJ1-1, with D perhaps matching TRBD1 (5 bases). Germline V CDR1 and CDR2: LNHDA, SQIVND (reference sequence). There are 14 residues in the CDR3. V lost 3 bases and J lost 5, with 13 bases in between. The CDR3 protein is CASSIGRGVTEAFF. The CDR3 nucleotides read TGTGCCAGTAGTATTGGGAGGGGAGTTACTGAAGCTTTCTTT. Drawing the rest from reference TRBV19 and TRBJ1-1, the complete variable domain is DGGITQSPKYLFRKEGQNVTLSCEQNLNHDAMYWYRQDPGQGLRLIYYSQIVNDFQKGDIAEGYSVSREKKESFPLTVTSAQKNPTAFYLCASSIGRGVTEAFFGQGTRLTVV.

The chain employs TRBV4-1 and TRBJ2-7; unclear D gene. Trimming left V 1 base short and J 0 bases short, with 16 bases between. The CDR3 is 17 residues long. Germline loops: CDR1 MGHRA, CDR2 YSYEKL. CDR3: CASSQVIGIESSYEQYV. CDR3 DNA: TGCGCCAGCAGCCAAGTCATAGGCATTGAGAGCTCCTACGAGCAGTACGTC.

The genes are TRBV6-5 and TRBJ2-3; 7 bases are shared with TRBD1. CDR3 length equals 15 residues. Unmatched junction bases numbered 7, after V lost 5 bases and J lost 2 bases. The germline gives CDR1 MNHEY, CDR2 SVGAGI. CDR3 amino acids: CASSLLGQATDTQYF. The CDR3 DNA sequence: TGTGCCAGCAGTCTACTTGGACAGGCCACAGATACGCAGTATTTT.

The V gene is TRBV4-1, the J gene TRBJ1-1, with TRBD1 matching 9 bases. In germline, CDR1 is MGHRA, CDR2 YSYEKL. The V segment lost 3 bases and the J segment 6 bases; nucleotides outside the gene matches: 11. The CDR3 extends over 16 amino acids. CDR3 amino acids: CASSHHRGQGEPEAFF. For the CDR3, the DNA is TGCGCCAGCAGCCACCACAGGGGACAGGGAGAACCTGAAGCTTTCTTT.

This clonotype occurred many times. The chain carries TRBV7-2 and TRBJ1-4; possibly TRBD1 for D (5 bases). There are 14 residues in the CDR3. Germline V gives CDR1 SGHTA, CDR2 FQGNSA. V was pared by 5 bases and J by 0 bases, with 7 bases between. The CDR3 DNA sequence: TGTGCCAGCAGCCAACAGGCAACTAATGAAAAACTGTTTTTT. Translating it yields CASSQQATNEKLFF. Combining the CDR3 with reference TRBV7-2 and TRBJ1-4 gives the whole variable domain GAGVSQSPSNKVTEKGKDVELRCDPISGHTALYWYRQSLGQGLEFLIYFQGNSAPDKSGLPSDRFSAERTGGSVSTLTIQRTQQEDSAVYLCASSQQATNEKLFFGSGTQLSVL.

V and J are TRBV2 and TRBJ1-1; TRBD1 matches at 7 bases. CDR3 size: 17 residues. The ends lost 5 bases at V and 6 bases at J; junction bases unmatched: 18. Germline V gene sequence: CDR1 SNHLY, CDR2 FYNNEI. The CDR3 protein is CASSRKEGALVGAEAFF. The DNA for the CDR3 is TGTGCCAGCAGTAGAAAAGAGGGGGCTCTCGTCGGCGCTGAAGCTTTCTTT.

This clonotype was seen ten or more times. The J gene is TRBJ1-5, the V gene TRBV11-3; 7 bases line up with TRBD1. J gave up 4 bases and V 10 bases, and 16 bases lay outside the gene matches. This CDR3 region has 16 residues. Germline CDR1 SGHNT, CDR2 YENEEA. CDR3 nucleotide sequence: TGTGCCACTCACCCTACCTGGACAGGCCATAATCAGCCCCAGCATTTT. Translation: CATHPTWTGHNQPQHF.